These 29 T cell receptor beta chains were all obtained from the same sample, sequenced in a study of metastatic and nonmetastatic thyroid tumors. MiXCR was used by TCRdb to re-call the PCR reads. This table has 15,000 to 20,000 clones, approximately 30% appearing once. Among the patients, none had received any treatment before thyroid surgery. Material for sequencing was tumor tissue. All receptors derive from a female donor with papillary thyroid cancer or a benign thyroid nodule (not recorded which). Some clones in this sample may be carry-over from other donors' samples.

This clone was counted ten times or more. The rearrangement links TRBV4-1 to TRBJ2-7, with TRBD2 identical over 7 bases. Per the germline V gene, CDR1 is MGHRA and CDR2 is YSYEKL. This CDR3 has 19 residues. The V gene end was trimmed by 2 bases and the J gene end by 6 bases; junction bases not matched to a gene: 22. Here the CDR3 DNA reads TGCGCCAGCAGCCAAAGGACTGCTGGCGGGAGCGCCTGGGGTAGCGAGCAGTACTTC. Amino acids: CASSQRTAGGSAWGSEQYF.

The sample holds many counts of this clone. The J gene is TRBJ2-3, the V gene TRBV4-1, with D uncertain. Trimming removed 0 bases at V and 0 bases at J, with 7 bases between. Germline CDR1 MGHRA, CDR2 YSYEKL. This CDR3 is 15 amino acids long. The CDR3 DNA reads TGCGCCAGCAGCCAAGACCGCTCTAGCACAGATACGCAGTATTTT. Encoded protein: CASSQDRSSTDTQYF.

Here the CDR3 DNA reads TGTGCCTCACAGGCTAGCGGGAGGGAATCGGTCGGGGAGCTGTTTTTT. Its protein is CASQASGRESVGELFF. The gene calls are TRBV6-1 and TRBJ2-2; 12 positions match TRBD2. Germline-derived CDR1 and CDR2 are MNHNS and SASEGT. The CDR3 has 16 residues. After removal of 11 bases from V and 7 bases from J, the junction contained 14 bases not matched to a gene.

The chain links TRBV19 to TRBJ2-3, with 14 bases fitting TRBD2. Per germline, CDR1 LNHDA and CDR2 SQIVND (reference sequence). The CDR3 runs to 18 residues. The ends lost 9 bases at V and 0 bases at J; junction bases unmatched: 11. CDR3 bases: TGTGCCAGCCAGACTCTCGGGACTAGCGGGGGTAGCACAGATACGCAGTATTTT. Amino acids: CASQTLGTSGGSTDTQYF.

J is TRBJ2-7 and V is TRBV6-5, with D unresolved. V shed 0 bases and J shed 4 bases, with 4 bases lying between them. Looked up from germline, CDR1 is MNHEY and CDR2 is SVGAGI. The CDR3 runs to 12 residues. The CDR3 bases are TGTGCCAGCAGTTACTCGGCGTACGAGCAGTACTTC. This codes for CASSYSAYEQYF.

This clone has a single count. The chain couples TRBV7-8 to TRBJ1-5; no reliable D call. Germline V gene lookup returns CDR1 SGHVS and CDR2 FQNEAQ. The germline V and J ends were trimmed by 0 bases and 2 bases, with 14 bases remaining between them. This CDR3 comprises 17 residues. As DNA, the CDR3 is TGTGCCAGCAGCTTAGCGCGTCTGGGTTTTGGCAATCAGCCCCAGCATTTT. Amino acids: CASSLARLGFGNQPQHF.

This clone has ten or more counts. Just one base apart from a much larger clone, this may be a read error. The rearrangement joins TRBV27 to TRBJ2-7; no definite D call. Germline CDR1 MNHEY, CDR2 SMNVEV (reference sequence). The CDR3 runs 16 residues. Trimming removed 6 bases from V and 5 bases from J, with 23 bases in between. Here the CDR3 DNA reads TGTGCCAGCAGGCCAGCCCTACACACAAGGTGGGACGAGCAGTACTTC. This encodes CASRPALHTRWDEQYF.

This clone appeared many times. The J gene is TRBJ2-5, the V gene TRBV20-1; D is possibly TRBD1 (6 bases). CDR3 length: 15 amino acids. In germline, CDR1 is DFQATT, CDR2 SNEGSKA (reference sequence). The V end was cut by 3 bases, the J end by 5 bases, with 19 bases between. CDR3 bases: TGCAGTGCTAGGGCCGGGACAAAACGCGTGGAGACCCAGTACTTC. It codes for CSARAGTKRVETQYF.

This clone was seen ten or more times. This sequence joins TRBV2 and TRBJ2-2, with D possibly matching TRBD1 (6 bases). The V gene's germline CDR1 is SNHLY and CDR2 FYNNEI. The CDR3 is made up of 15 amino acids. Trimming shortened V by 4 bases and J by 4 bases, and 13 bases separated the two germline ends. CDR3 sequence: CASSGEGRGTGELFF. The DNA for the CDR3 is TGTGCCAGCAGTGGGGAAGGCAGGGGCACCGGGGAGCTGTTTTTT.

The chain is built from TRBV10-3 and TRBJ2-7; 10 nucleotides line up with TRBD1. The CDR3 contains 14 residues. The germline CDR1 and CDR2 sequences are ENHRY and SYGVKD. Germline trimming cut 2 bases from V and 5 bases from J; bases unmatched to any gene: 3. This chain's CDR3 is CAISEGDRGNEQYF. CDR3 DNA: TGTGCCATCAGTGAGGGGGACAGGGGCAACGAGCAGTACTTC.

This clone was counted at least ten times. The chain carries TRBV20-1 and TRBJ1-1; 8 positions match TRBD1. Germline V gene lookup returns CDR1 DFQATT and CDR2 SNEGSKA (reference sequence). This CDR3 contains 12 residues. The CDR3 spells CRAGGQGFEAFF. The CDR3 DNA sequence: TGCAGGGCGGGAGGACAGGGCTTTGAAGCTTTCTTT.

The chain has TRBV9 and TRBJ2-3, with D perhaps matching TRBD1 (6 bases). The CDR3 totals 17 residues. The germline CDR1 and CDR2 sequences are SGDLS and YYNGEE. Between the trimmed V and J ends, which lost 0 bases and 4 bases, there was a span of 18 bases. For the CDR3, the DNA is TGTGCCAGCAGCGTAGCTTACGGCAGGGGAGCTGCAGATACGCAGTATTTT. This sequence encodes CASSVAYGRGAADTQYF.

This clone was counted at least ten times. The chain has TRBV19 and TRBJ1-6; D is uncertain. Trimming cost V 4 bases and J 8 bases, with 18 bases left between them. Germline CDR1 and CDR2: LNHDA and SQIVND (reference sequence). The CDR3 has 16 amino acids. Here the CDR3 DNA reads TGTGCCAGTAGTACCTGGACGGAGGGCATTGATTCACCCCTCCACTTT. It encodes CASSTWTEGIDSPLHF.

This clone was counted many times. A read error may be the cause here, since a much bigger clone is one base away. This rearrangement joins TRBV27 to TRBJ1-3; unclear D gene. Germline CDR1 and CDR2: MNHEY and SMNVEV (reference sequence). The CDR3 is made up of 13 amino acids. The DNA for the CDR3 is TGTGCCGGCAGTTTCAGCTCTGGAAACACCATATATTTT. Its protein is CAGSFSSGNTIYF.

The rearrangement uses TRBV30 and TRBJ1-1, with 12 bases identical to TRBD1. The CDR3 spans 15 residues. V trimming: 7 bases; J trimming: 4 bases; junction bases outside the gene matches: 10. Per the germline V gene, CDR1 is GTSNPN and CDR2 is SVGIG (reference sequence). In DNA, the CDR3 is TGTGCCTTGGAGCCGAGGGACAGGGGGCTCACTGAAGCTTTCTTT. Protein: CALEPRDRGLTEAFF.

By share of the sample, this clone is medium-sized. The V call is TRBV12-3 or TRBV12-4, the J call TRBJ2-7; 8 bases are shared with TRBD2. J was trimmed by 6 bases and V by 4 bases; bases with no gene match: 8. The CDR3 has 14 amino acids. Here the CDR3 reads CASSSGTSGGEQYF. CDR3 nucleotides: TGTGCCAGCAGTTCCGGGACTAGTGGCGGCGAGCAGTACTTC.

This clone came up many times. The chain has TRBV19 and TRBJ2-2, with D possibly TRBD1 on 5 matching bases. The CDR3 length is 16 residues. The ends were cut back, 7 bases at V and 4 bases at J, with 19 bases in the middle. CDR1 and CDR2 from the germline V gene are LNHDA and SQIVND (reference sequence). The CDR3 loop reads CASTISRGAATGELFF. For the CDR3, the DNA is TGTGCCAGTACCATCAGTCGTGGGGCGGCCACCGGGGAGCTGTTTTTT.

The chain is built from TRBV11-2 and TRBJ2-5, with TRBD2 matching 11 bases. CDR1 is SGHAT and CDR2 is FQNNGV in the germline V gene. V shed 7 bases, J shed 3 bases, and the junction held 4 bases outside the gene matches. The CDR3 is made up of 14 amino acids. This CDR3 is CASTGLAEKETQYF. DNA of the CDR3: TGTGCCAGCACGGGACTAGCGGAAAAAGAGACCCAGTACTTC.

The rearrangement joins TRBV6-1 to TRBJ1-6; D is uncertain. The CDR3 covers 15 residues. In germline, CDR1 is MNHNS, CDR2 SASEGT. Trimming removed 4 bases from V and 6 bases from J, with 13 bases in between. CDR3 region: CASSVDVGRNSPLHF. CDR3 sequence (DNA): TGTGCCAGCAGTGTGGATGTAGGGCGTAATTCACCCCTCCACTTT.

This clone has a count of ten or more. This chain connects TRBV7-3 to TRBJ2-3; TRBD1 or TRBD2 may be the D gene (7 bases each). This CDR3 is built from 15 residues. Germline V lookup: CDR1 SGHTA, CDR2 FQGTGA. V gave up 4 bases and J gave up 4 bases, with 15 bases separating them. CDR3 sequence reads: CASSSSAGGADTQYF. The CDR3, as DNA: TGTGCCAGCAGCTCGTCGGCAGGGGGGGCAGATACGCAGTATTTT.

This clone was detected a few times. V usage is TRBV28 and J usage is TRBJ1-2, with D possibly matching TRBD1 (6 bases). Germline loops: CDR1 MDHEN, CDR2 SYDVKM. Trimming pared 5 bases from V and 0 bases from J, leaving 19 bases between. CDR3 length equals 17 residues. CDR3 residues: CASSEGGRLGSNYGYTF. CDR3 DNA: TGTGCCAGCAGTGAAGGGGGGCGATTGGGGTCTAACTATGGCTACACCTTC.

This clone was seen many times. The V gene is TRBV14, the J gene TRBJ1-3; no clear D. The germline gives CDR1 SGHDN, CDR2 FVKESK. This CDR3 is 16 amino acids long. Trimming cost V 0 bases and J 1 base, with 10 bases left between them. CDR3 sequence: CASSQDSPGSGNTIYF. Written as DNA, the CDR3 is TGTGCCAGCAGCCAAGATTCCCCGGGGTCTGGAAACACCATATATTTT.

This clone was recorded many times. V gene TRBV20-1 combines with J gene TRBJ1-1; D unresolved. Per germline, CDR1 DFQATT and CDR2 SNEGSKA (reference sequence). This CDR3 is built from 13 residues. V shed 3 bases and J shed 3 bases, with 11 bases lying between them. CDR3 sequence: CSARSLLYTEAFF. CDR3 sequence (DNA): TGCAGTGCTAGGTCCCTTCTTTACACTGAAGCTTTCTTT.

There are a few counts of this clone. This chain joins TRBV24-1 and TRBJ1-2, with unresolved D. V was pared by 5 bases and J by 8 bases, with 11 bases between. Germline V lookup: CDR1 KGHDR, CDR2 SFDVKD. CDR3 length: 12 residues. CDR3 region: CATSARLGGYTF. The CDR3 DNA sequence: TGTGCCACCAGTGCTCGATTGGGGGGCTACACCTTC.

This clone was counted between two and nine times. This chain connects TRBV6-4 to TRBJ2-1; no clear D. The V gene lost 0 bases and the J gene lost 1 base, with 7 bases spanning the gap. Germline lookup yields CDR1 MRHNA and CDR2 SNTAGT. CDR3 size: 15 residues. CDR3 sequence (DNA): TGTGCCAGCAGTGACTCGTCGGATTCCTACAATGAGCAGTTCTTC. It translates to CASSDSSDSYNEQFF.

The chain couples TRBV19 to TRBJ1-1, with D possibly being TRBD1 (6 bases). Germline V CDR1 and CDR2: LNHDA, SQIVND (reference sequence). Trimming took 7 bases from V and 4 from J, leaving 16 bases between them. This CDR3 has 14 amino acids. The CDR3: CASTRGAGVTEAFF. The CDR3 DNA reads TGTGCCAGTACGCGGGGGGCAGGGGTCACTGAAGCTTTCTTT.

The gene calls are TRBV11-1 and TRBJ2-1, with D maybe TRBD2 (5 bases). The CDR3 sequence is 15 residues long. V lost 4 bases to trimming and J lost 7 bases, with 17 bases between them. Germline CDR1 reads SGHAT; CDR2 reads FQDESV (reference sequence). CDR3 sequence (DNA): TGTGCCAGCAGCTCGTGCTTTATCCGAGGGAATGAGCAGTTCTTC. This gives the protein CASSSCFIRGNEQFF. Full variable domain (rest looked up from reference TRBV11-1 and TRBJ2-1): EAEVAQSPRYKITEKSQAVAFWCDPISGHATLYWYRQILGQGPELLVQFQDESVVDDSQLPKDRFSAERLKGVDSTLKIQPAELGDSAMYLCASSSCFIRGNEQFFGPGTRLTVL.

This clone was seen ten or more times. Mismatch with germline at one junction end may stem from a read error. The chain employs TRBV5-1 and TRBJ2-5; D may be TRBD2 (5 bases). CDR1 is SGHRS, CDR2 YFSETQ, per germline. The CDR3 is 15 residues long. CDR3 sequence reads: CASRLGSGAQETQYF. The CDR3 DNA reads as TGCGCCAGCAGGTTGGGAAGCGGAGCCCAAGAGACCCAGTACTTC.

V and J are TRBV2 and TRBJ2-7, with TRBD2 matching over 9 bases. The CDR3 runs 14 residues. V shed 7 bases and J 3 bases; nucleotides not matched to a gene: 7. Germline-derived CDR1 and CDR2 are SNHLY and FYNNEI. Written as DNA, the CDR3 is TGTGCCAGCAAGGGAGCGGGGGGAGTCTACGAGCAGTACTTC. It is translated as CASKGAGGVYEQYF.